This TCR beta chain originates from a study of glioma-infiltrating T cells after dendritic cell vaccination (dated by TCRdb to 2016 to 2018). Turning to the overall study: The cohort comprised roughly 15 glioblastoma patients from Phase I and II dendritic cell vaccination trials, 9 newly diagnosed and 6 with recurrent disease. The vaccine was prepared from monocyte-derived dendritic cells that were cultured for around 7 days with IL-4 and GM-CSF and then pulsed overnight with autologous tumor lysate. Survival after dendritic cell vaccination was correlated with TCR sequencing metrics, such as TIL content and the overlap between tumor and blood repertoires. Autologous tumor lysate-pulsed dendritic cell vaccination was administered to the patients between about 2003 and 2013. Three intradermal dendritic cell vaccine injections were administered to patients at biweekly intervals in the arm below the axilla. In glioblastoma patients vaccinated with dendritic cells, deep sequencing of TCR beta CDR3 regions served to measure the amount of tumor-infiltrating lymphocytes and to compare repertoires between tumor and blood.

Points the paper makes about the study in general: The TCR overlap response model with three groups was called speculative and said to need prospective validation. The cohort was small and heterogeneous, with few patients having full blood and tumor sets and even fewer initial-recurrent tumor pairs. Higher estimated pretreatment TIL content predicted longer time to progression and overall survival after dendritic cell vaccination. No direct relationship between TCR clonality and survival was found, suggesting a diverse polyclonal response may matter.

The CDR3 goes from the cysteine to the phenylalanine over 17 residues. Only CDR3 DNA is held: 51 bases, read in frame from base 1. The V and J ends are trimmed by 3 bases and 4 bases, leaving 19 bases between them. Reading the germline V gene gives CDR1 LGHNA and CDR2 YSLEER. In light of the paper, this sample's time point label describes: after dendritic cell vaccination, including at tumor progression/relapse. Patients were selected on the basis of adequate residual fresh-frozen tumor tissue and more than two years of available survival data. None of the glioblastoma patients carried an isocitrate dehydrogenase mutation, although molecular status otherwise varied. PBMC were collected before vaccination, two weeks after the third vaccination, and at tumor progression if tumor progression occurred. Genomic DNA was extracted with the Qiagen DNeasy Blood extraction Kit. Regarding this clone: Its antigen specificity is not known. No much larger clonotype is one base removed from it; base qualities were not supplied.

TCRB CDR3 regions were amplified from about 2 ug genomic DNA, or all available DNA if less, using the immunoSEQ assay. The multiplex PCR relied on 60 forward primers for TCR V beta segments and 13 reverse primers for J beta segments. To estimate reads per starting template, synthetic control templates were spiked into each sample at limiting dilution. Sequencing produced 87 bp reads on the Illumina HiSeq System. Under the source paper's analysis protocol: PCR and sequencing errors were removed by merging closely related sequences with a nearest neighbor algorithm. TCR overlap was measured as the percentage of unique tumor TCR beta sequences also present in the same patient's peripheral blood. TCRdb holds this immuneACCESS table with in-frame rearrangements only. Some clones are missing; in checked studies, unresolved V genes explain under half, and the rest has no known cause. Clone size and V and J calls were adopted from that table, with D and trimming inferred from the DNA. The sample contains 50,000 to 65,000 clones, more than 75% of them found a single time. Of the sample, about 9% falls within the top ten clones.

The V and J segments used are TRBV4-3 and TRBJ2-1; the D segment could be TRBD2, given 6 matching bases. The receptor's source is a human donor with glioblastoma. This sample comprised blood, obtained after dendritic cell vaccination. The CDR3 corresponds to CASSHGDWRRAYNEQFF. Read as DNA, the sequence is TGCGCCAGCAGCCATGGGGACTGGAGGCGGGCTTACAATGAGCAGTTCTTC.